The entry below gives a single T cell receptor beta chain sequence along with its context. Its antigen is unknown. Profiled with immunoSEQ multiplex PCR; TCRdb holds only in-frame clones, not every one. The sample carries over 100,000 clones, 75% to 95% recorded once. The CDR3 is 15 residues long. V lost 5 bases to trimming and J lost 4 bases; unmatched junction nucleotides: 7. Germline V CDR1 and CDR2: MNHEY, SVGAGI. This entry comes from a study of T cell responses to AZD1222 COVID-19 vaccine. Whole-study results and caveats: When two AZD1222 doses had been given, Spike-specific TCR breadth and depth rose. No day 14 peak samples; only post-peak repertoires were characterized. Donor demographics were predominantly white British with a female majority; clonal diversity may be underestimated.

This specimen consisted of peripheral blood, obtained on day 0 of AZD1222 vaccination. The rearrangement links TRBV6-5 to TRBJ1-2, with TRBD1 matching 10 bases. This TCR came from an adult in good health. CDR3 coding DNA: TGTGCCAGCAGTCGAGGGGACAGGGGACGCTATGGCTACACCTTC. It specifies CASSRGDRGRYGYTF.